Following are 30 T cell receptor beta chains from one sample sequenced in a study of T cell repertoires in cytomegalovirus infection. MiXCR was run by TCRdb on the reads, yielding one entry per CDR3 protein. The profile shows roughly 760,000 distinct CDR3 sequences, 35% to 45% of them singletons. Source material: PBMCs. The receptor source for this set is a human donor in good health (CMV status not recorded). Some clones in this sample may be carry-over from other donors' samples.

The rearrangement uses TRBV7-2 and TRBJ1-5; D gene uncertain. This CDR3 contains 13 residues. Germline V gene lookup returns CDR1 SGHTA and CDR2 FQGNSA. V was clipped by 1 base and J by 9 bases, with 10 bases between them. DNA for the CDR3: TGTGCCAGCAGCTTAGGGGTTCAGCGGCCCCAGCATTTT. Translated: CASSLGVQRPQHF.

V and J are TRBV29-1 and TRBJ1-2, with 9 positions matching TRBD1. V trimming: 6 bases; J trimming: 8 bases; junction bases outside the gene matches: 7. Per germline, CDR1 SQVTM and CDR2 ANQGSEA. The CDR3 length is 12 residues. CDR3 in amino acids: CSVPDRGGGYTF. The CDR3 DNA is TGCAGCGTCCCAGACAGGGGGGGAGGCTACACCTTC.

Turning to this clonotype: This may come from a read error, since a much larger clone is one base off. The CDR3 reads CARSSQIGPSNQPQHF. As DNA, the CDR3 is TGTGCCCGCAGTTCCCAGATCGGGCCGAGCAATCAGCCCCAGCATTTT. The rearrangement joins TRBV12-3 or TRBV12-4 to TRBJ1-5; D unclear. The CDR3 length is 16 residues.

A few counts support this clonotype. This chain uses TRBV19 with TRBJ2-1; D is ambiguous. V gave up 3 bases and J gave up 6 bases, with 12 bases separating them. Germline V lookup: CDR1 LNHDA, CDR2 SQIVND (reference sequence). The CDR3 covers 14 residues. Here the CDR3 reads CASSMSAAPNEQFF. In DNA, the CDR3 is TGTGCCAGTAGTATGAGCGCGGCGCCCAATGAGCAGTTCTTC.

The gene calls are TRBV6-2 or TRBV6-3 and TRBJ1-5, with D tentatively TRBD1 (6 bases). The length of the CDR3 is 15 residues. Germline CDR1 reads MNHEY; CDR2 reads SVGEGT. The germline V and J ends were trimmed by 6 bases and 4 bases, with 16 bases remaining between them. The CDR3 region has the DNA TGTGCCAGCAGAGCCTACGGGGGCGGGAATCAGCCCCAGCATTTT. Translating gives CASRAYGGGNQPQHF.

V is TRBV7-8 and J is TRBJ1-1; 8 bases map to TRBD1. Germline V gives CDR1 SGHVS, CDR2 FQNEAQ. The V segment lost 1 base and the J segment 1 base; nucleotides outside the gene matches: 5. The CDR3 is 16 amino acids. CDR3 DNA sequence: TGTGCCAGCAGCTTAGAGAGGACAGGGCGGAACACTGAAGCTTTCTTT. It is translated as CASSLERTGRNTEAFF.

In its sample, this clonotype was seen many times. The rearrangement joins TRBV7-6 to TRBJ2-3; TRBD2 matches at 9 bases. The CDR3 is 15 amino acids. The germline V gene encodes CDR1 SGHVS and CDR2 FNYEAQ. J was trimmed by 1 base and V by 4 bases; bases with no gene match: 3. CDR3 DNA sequence: TGTGCCAGCAGCTCTAGCGGGACACGCACAGATACGCAGTATTTT. Amino acids: CASSSSGTRTDTQYF.

With respect to this clonotype: Germline and junction disagree at one end, which may indicate a read error. The chain carries TRBV19 and TRBJ2-1, with D unresolved. This CDR3 region has 11 residues. Per the germline V gene, CDR1 is LNHDA and CDR2 is SQIVND (reference sequence). CDR3 sequence reads: CASSGRWKQSF. Here the CDR3 DNA reads TGTGCCAGTAGCGGAAGGTGGAAGCAGTCCTTC.

The rearrangement uses TRBV5-1 and TRBJ2-1, with a possible D match to TRBD2 (6 bases). The V end lost 3 bases, the J end lost 7 bases, and 11 bases lay between the germline ends. The CDR3 covers 13 residues. CDR1 SGHRS and CDR2 YFSETQ come from the germline V gene. The CDR3 protein is CASSWWDLNEQFF. CDR3 bases: TGCGCCAGCAGCTGGTGGGACTTGAATGAGCAGTTCTTC.

This rearrangement joins TRBV25-1 to TRBJ1-1; D is unresolved. The CDR3 is 12 amino acids. V was shortened by 6 bases and J by 9 bases, with 14 bases between the two germline ends. CDR1 and CDR2 (germline): MGHDK, SYGVNS. The CDR3 DNA is TGTGCCAGCAGGGAAGGACGGAGCAAAGCTTTCTTT. It encodes CASREGRSKAFF.

The genes are TRBV5-1 and TRBJ2-7; 11 positions match TRBD2. Looked up from germline, CDR1 is SGHRS and CDR2 is YFSETQ. There are 18 residues in the CDR3. J lost 0 bases, V lost 2 bases, and 10 bases had no gene match. The CDR3 is CASSLASGRYELSYEQYF. CDR3 sequence (DNA): TGCGCCAGCAGCTTAGCTAGCGGGAGGTACGAACTCTCCTACGAGCAGTACTTC.

This chain joins TRBV7-3 and TRBJ1-6; possibly TRBD1 for D (6 bases). V was pared by 2 bases and J by 1 base, with 9 bases between. The CDR3 is made up of 16 amino acids. Germline V lookup: CDR1 SGHTA, CDR2 FQGTGA. The CDR3 coding sequence is TGTGCCAGCAGCTTACTGGGACAATCCTATAATTCACCCCTCCACTTT. Translation: CASSLLGQSYNSPLHF.

The V gene is TRBV4-2, the J gene TRBJ1-1, with D maybe TRBD1 (5 bases). Deletions cut 4 bases from V and 3 bases from J, with 12 bases between. The CDR3 has 14 residues. CDR1 and CDR2 (germline): LGHNA, YNFKEQ. CDR3 sequence: CASSPNEGYTEAFF. The CDR3 coding sequence is TGTGCCAGCAGCCCAAACGAGGGGTACACTGAAGCTTTCTTT.

The gene calls are TRBV19 and TRBJ1-5; 7 nucleotides agree with TRBD1. This CDR3 is built from 15 residues. Germline CDR1 is LNHDA and CDR2 is SQIVND (reference sequence). The V gene end was trimmed by 6 bases and the J gene end by 4 bases; junction bases not matched to a gene: 9. The CDR3 DNA follows: TGTGCCAGTAGCCCCCGGGACAGCTTAAATCAGCCCCAGCATTTT. As protein: CASSPRDSLNQPQHF.

This clonotype was observed many times. This chain connects TRBV5-6 to TRBJ1-6; tentative D call: TRBD1 (5 bases). This CDR3 region has 14 residues. Germline V gene sequence: CDR1 SGHDT, CDR2 YYEEEE. V was clipped by 3 bases and J by 6 bases, with 10 bases between them. CDR3 in DNA: TGTGCCAGCAGCTCGCCAGGGAGTAATTCACCCCTCCACTTT. This codes for CASSSPGSNSPLHF.

Many counts were recorded for this clonotype. The gene calls are TRBV6-2 or TRBV6-3 and TRBJ1-6, with 8 bases lining up with TRBD1. Germline lookup yields CDR1 MNHEY and CDR2 SVGEGT. Unmatched junction bases numbered 6, after V lost 0 bases and J lost 5 bases. The CDR3 sequence is 17 residues long. CDR3 nucleotide sequence: TGTGCCAGCAGTTACTCGATCGCGGGACAGGATAATTCACCCCTCCACTTT. Its translation: CASSYSIAGQDNSPLHF.

The V gene is TRBV19, the J gene TRBJ2-2, with 9 positions matching TRBD2. Germline V gives CDR1 LNHDA, CDR2 SQIVND (reference sequence). Trimming cost V 2 bases and J 3 bases; bases outside gene matches: 1. The CDR3 runs to 15 residues. CDR3 DNA sequence: TGTGCCAGTAGTATACTAGCGGGGTACACCGGGGAGCTGTTTTTT. Its protein is CASSILAGYTGELFF. The whole variable domain, remainder taken from reference TRBV19 and TRBJ2-2, is DGGITQSPKYLFRKEGQNVTLSCEQNLNHDAMYWYRQDPGQGLRLIYYSQIVNDFQKGDIAEGYSVSREKKESFPLTVTSAQKNPTAFYLCASSILAGYTGELFFGEGSRLTVL.

This clonotype was detected ten times or more. The chain uses TRBV7-8 and TRBJ2-5; perhaps TRBD2 as D (6 bases). Germline V lookup: CDR1 SGHVS, CDR2 FQNEAQ. V was shortened by 4 bases and J by 2 bases, with 14 bases between the two germline ends. The CDR3 is made up of 15 amino acids. CDR3 residues: CASSSGTFLQETQYF. CDR3 in DNA: TGTGCCAGCAGCTCGGGGACTTTTCTACAAGAGACCCAGTACTTC.

In this sample, this clonotype turned up a few times. The CDR3 region is CASRLLAGTGELFF. CDR3 nucleotide sequence: TGTGCCAGCAGACTATTAGCTGGGACCGGGGAGCTGTTTTTT. The chain recombines TRBV6-8 with TRBJ2-2; D call uncertain. This CDR3 is 14 amino acids long. Trimming cost V 6 bases and J 5 bases, with 13 bases left between them. Germline CDR1 and CDR2: MNHGY and SAAAGT.

The J gene is TRBJ1-1, the V gene TRBV28; D may be TRBD1 (5 bases). Per germline, CDR1 MDHEN and CDR2 SYDVKM. Deletions cut 5 bases from V and 4 bases from J, with 11 bases between. This CDR3 is built from 13 residues. DNA for the CDR3: TGTGCCAGCAGTCAACCAGGGACCACTGAAGCTTTCTTT. This encodes CASSQPGTTEAFF.

This clonotype turned up a few times. V usage is TRBV11-2 and J usage is TRBJ1-4; D is undetermined. Deletions cut 3 bases from V and 4 bases from J, with 12 bases between. The germline gives CDR1 SGHAT, CDR2 FQNNGV. This CDR3 is built from 15 residues. CDR3: CASSFSLDYNEKLFF. Here the CDR3 DNA reads TGTGCCAGCAGCTTTTCTCTTGACTATAATGAAAAACTGTTTTTT.

At least ten counts were recorded for this clonotype. The chain recombines TRBV19 with TRBJ2-4; D unresolved. The V end lost 3 bases, the J end lost 4 bases, and 7 bases lay between the germline ends. Germline-derived CDR1 and CDR2 are LNHDA and SQIVND (reference sequence). This CDR3 has 13 residues. The CDR3 loop is CASSMEQKNIQYF. The CDR3, as DNA: TGTGCCAGTAGTATGGAACAGAAAAACATTCAGTACTTC.

The chain links TRBV11-2 to TRBJ2-3; TRBD1 matches 7 bases. The germline CDR1 and CDR2 sequences are SGHAT and FQNNGV. Trimming took 5 bases from V and 4 from J; bases not matched to a gene: 15. This CDR3 spans 17 amino acids. CDR3 DNA: TGTGCCAGCAGCCGGAGGACAGGCCCCGCGCTGCCAGATACGCAGTATTTT. Translating gives CASSRRTGPALPDTQYF.

This rearrangement joins TRBV28 to TRBJ2-1, with 7 bases that match TRBD1. Germline V gives CDR1 MDHEN, CDR2 SYDVKM. This CDR3 is built from 17 residues. V lost 2 bases and J lost 3; bases outside the gene matches: 10. CDR3 sequence reads: CASSLGMGTVRYNEQFF. The DNA of the CDR3 is TGTGCCAGCAGTTTAGGTATGGGGACAGTGCGCTACAATGAGCAGTTCTTC.

This clonotype was picked up many times. The chain carries TRBV7-2 and TRBJ2-7; D unclear. Trimming removed 5 bases at V and 5 bases at J, with 7 bases between. Germline V gene data show CDR1 as SGHTA and CDR2 as FQGNSA. The CDR3 runs 11 residues. The CDR3 sequence: CASSPSNEQYF. CDR3 DNA sequence: TGTGCCAGCAGCCCCTCGAACGAGCAGTACTTC. The full variable domain, with the rest looked up from reference TRBV7-2 and TRBJ2-7, is GAGVSQSPSNKVTEKGKDVELRCDPISGHTALYWYRQSLGQGLEFLIYFQGNSAPDKSGLPSDRFSAERTGGSVSTLTIQRTQQEDSAVYLCASSPSNEQYFGPGTRLTVT.

The V gene is TRBV12-3 or TRBV12-4, the J gene TRBJ1-5; D uncertain. Trimming removed 7 bases at V and 5 bases at J, with 12 bases between. This CDR3 spans 13 amino acids. As DNA, the CDR3 is TGTGCCAGCACCGTGGAGTATTATCAGCCCCAGCATTTT. As protein: CASTVEYYQPQHF.

This chain links TRBV9 with TRBJ2-1; 10 bases map to TRBD2. V gave up 0 bases and J gave up 5 bases; unmatched junction bases: 5. The CDR3 is 16 residues long. The germline gives CDR1 SGDLS, CDR2 YYNGEE. The CDR3 protein is CASSVALAGVDNEQFF. Here the CDR3 DNA reads TGTGCCAGCAGCGTAGCCCTAGCGGGAGTGGACAATGAGCAGTTCTTC.

The DNA for the CDR3 is TGTGCCAGCAGTTTAATTTGGGGTGGGCAGTACTTC. Translation: CASSLIWGGQYF. The chain has TRBV28 and TRBJ2-7; D not certain. The CDR3 covers 12 residues. Germline V lookup: CDR1 MDHEN, CDR2 SYDVKM. Trimming left V 2 bases short and J 9 bases short, with 11 bases between.

The chain couples TRBV4-2 to TRBJ2-3; 13 nucleotides align to TRBD2. Losses at the gene ends were 4 bases for V and 8 bases for J; bases not matched to a gene: 6. The length of the CDR3 is 15 residues. Germline CDR1 reads LGHNA; CDR2 reads YNFKEQ. Here the CDR3 reads CASSLTSGGKATQYF. The CDR3 coding sequence is TGTGCCAGCAGCCTGACTAGCGGGGGGAAGGCTACGCAGTATTTT.

Concerning this clonotype itself: A read error may produce the germline difference seen at one junction end. The V call is TRBV2, the J call TRBJ2-7, with D possibly matching TRBD2 (6 bases). This CDR3 comprises 14 residues. Per germline, CDR1 SNHLY and CDR2 FYNNEI. The CDR3 protein is CASREGSGPRGQYF. The CDR3 DNA reads as TGTGCCAGCAGGGAAGGAAGCGGGCCGAGGGGGCAGTACTTC.